Each of the 13 T cell receptor beta chains below was sequenced from the same sample in a study of OX40 agonist ivuxolimab in advanced cancers. The repertoire was sequenced with immunoSEQ multiplex PCR; TCRdb's copy has only in-frame clones and lacks some. Here the sample spans 100,000 or so clones, roughly 84% being singletons. Sequencing used CD4+ or CD8+ T cells sorted from blood, obtained in a trial of the OX40 agonist ivuxolimab. All receptors come from an adult with an advanced solid tumor such as melanoma, head and neck, liver or kidney cancer.

The chain joins TRBV2 to TRBJ1-6; D perhaps matches TRBD1 (6 bases). The length of the CDR3 is 11 residues. Germline V gives CDR1 SNHLY, CDR2 FYNNEI. Trimming removed 7 bases at V and 13 bases at J, with 11 bases between. The CDR3: CASTPRGPLHF. The CDR3 nucleotides read TGTGCCAGCACACCCAGGGGTCCCCTCCACTTT.

CDR3 sequence reads: CASSHQGEQFF. Written as DNA, the CDR3 is TGTGCCAGCAGCCATCAGGGTGAGCAGTTCTTC. This sequence joins TRBV7-9 and TRBJ2-1; possible D gene TRBD1, 5 bases. Trimming removed 5 bases at V and 9 bases at J, with 8 bases between. Per the germline V gene, CDR1 is SEHNR and CDR2 is FQNEAQ (reference sequence). The CDR3 is 11 residues long.

This sequence joins TRBV28 and TRBJ2-5, with D tentatively TRBD2 (5 bases). The V gene's germline CDR1 is MDHEN and CDR2 SYDVKM. The CDR3 length is 14 residues. Deletions cut 3 bases from V and 5 bases from J, with 13 bases between. The CDR3 here is CASSFVAQWETQYF. The DNA for the CDR3 is TGTGCCAGCAGTTTCGTAGCGCAATGGGAGACCCAGTACTTC.

The chain recombines TRBV5-1 with TRBJ1-5; D not certain. The CDR3 contains 14 residues. Germline CDR1 and CDR2: SGHRS and YFSETQ. V was clipped by 4 bases and J by 1 base, with 9 bases between them. The DNA for the CDR3 is TGCGCCAGCAGCCCGGACGAAAGCAATCAGCCCCAGCATTTT. Translated, it gives CASSPDESNQPQHF.

The rearrangement uses TRBV5-1 and TRBJ2-2, with D unclear. Trimming left V 1 base short and J 0 bases short, with 4 bases between. The CDR3 has 14 residues. Germline CDR1 and CDR2: SGHRS and YFSETQ. Written as DNA, the CDR3 is TGCGCCAGCAGCTTGTACACGAACACCGGGGAGCTGTTTTTT. Translated, it gives CASSLYTNTGELFF.

The rearrangement joins TRBV10-2 to TRBJ2-5; TRBD2 agrees at 11 bases. The V segment lost 7 bases and the J segment 4 bases; nucleotides outside the gene matches: 8. CDR1 is WSHSY and CDR2 is SAAADI in the germline V gene. The CDR3 totals 15 residues. CDR3 sequence (DNA): TGCGCCAGCAACCCAGGGACTAGCGGATCAGAGACCCAGTACTTC. It specifies CASNPGTSGSETQYF.

This clone was seen many times. The J gene is TRBJ2-7, the V gene TRBV4-2; TRBD2 aligns across 9 bases. V was clipped by 6 bases and J by 0 bases; unmatched bases: 6. The CDR3 totals 15 residues. Per the germline V gene, CDR1 is LGHNA and CDR2 is YNFKEQ. CDR3 sequence (DNA): TGTGCCAGCAGTCGATTGACTAGCGGCTCCTACGAGCAGTACTTC. Amino acid sequence: CASSRLTSGSYEQYF.

CDR3 nucleotides: TGTGCCAGCAGCTTGGCCTTACTAGCGTTCGCCGGGGAGCTGTTTTTT. Its protein product is CASSLALLAFAGELFF. This rearrangement joins TRBV5-6 to TRBJ2-2; 7 bases align to TRBD2. V shed 0 bases and J 6 bases; nucleotides not matched to a gene: 8. Germline lookup yields CDR1 SGHDT and CDR2 YYEEEE. CDR3 length: 16 residues.

This clone appeared once. V and J are TRBV9 and TRBJ1-2; TRBD1 matches 7 bases. Germline-derived CDR1 and CDR2 are SGDLS and YYNGEE. The CDR3 sequence is 15 residues long. Unmatched junction bases numbered 6, after V lost 0 bases and J lost 4 bases. The CDR3 spells CASSVDEGAGYGYTF. In DNA form, the CDR3 reads TGTGCCAGCAGCGTAGACGAGGGGGCAGGCTATGGCTACACCTTC.

V and J are TRBV6-4 and TRBJ2-2; D might be TRBD1 (6 bases). The CDR3 contains 19 residues. Germline CDR1 MRHNA, CDR2 SNTAGT. With 4 bases removed from V and 4 bases from J, the gap between germline ends came to 25 bases. CDR3 region: CASSAPRPIRGTTTGELFF. The CDR3 nucleotides are TGTGCCAGCAGTGCCCCTCGACCCATTAGGGGGACCACCACCGGGGAGCTGTTTTTT.

This sequence joins TRBV6-5 and TRBJ2-7; D remains unclear. Trimming pared 2 bases from V and 0 bases from J, leaving 11 bases between. This CDR3 is built from 15 residues. From germline, CDR1 is MNHEY and CDR2 SVGAGI. The CDR3 sequence is CASSYGRRSSYEQYF. The CDR3, as DNA: TGTGCCAGCAGTTACGGACGGAGAAGCTCCTACGAGCAGTACTTC.

The chain recombines TRBV28 with TRBJ1-5; 7 bases are shared with TRBD1. CDR3 length equals 14 residues. V shed 1 base, J shed 7 bases, and the junction held 4 bases outside the gene matches. Germline V gene lookup returns CDR1 MDHEN and CDR2 SYDVKM. CDR3 in DNA: TGTGCCAGCAGTTTATTAGGGGGCGGGCAGCCCCAGCATTTT. This sequence encodes CASSLLGGGQPQHF.

The rearrangement joins TRBV7-2 to TRBJ1-1; the D is unclear. This CDR3 has 14 amino acids. Germline CDR1 SGHTA, CDR2 FQGNSA. Trimming pared 3 bases from V and 1 base from J, leaving 9 bases between. The CDR3 DNA reads as TGTGCCAGCAGCTTGACTTGGGAGAACACTGAAGCTTTCTTT. Translation: CASSLTWENTEAFF.